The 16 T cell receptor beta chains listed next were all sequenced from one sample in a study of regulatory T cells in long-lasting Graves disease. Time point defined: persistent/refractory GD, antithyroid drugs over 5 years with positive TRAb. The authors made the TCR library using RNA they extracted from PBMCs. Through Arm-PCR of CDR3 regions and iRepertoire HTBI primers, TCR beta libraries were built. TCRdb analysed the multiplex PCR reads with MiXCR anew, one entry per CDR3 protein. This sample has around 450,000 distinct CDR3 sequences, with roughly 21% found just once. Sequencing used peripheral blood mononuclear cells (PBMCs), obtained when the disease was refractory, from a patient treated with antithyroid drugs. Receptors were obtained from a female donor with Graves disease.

CDR3 sequence: CSAGTQTDNSPLHF. Here the CDR3 DNA reads TGCAGTGCTGGTACACAGACCGATAATTCACCCCTCCACTTT. The chain links TRBV20-1 to TRBJ1-6, with D uncertain. The germline V gene has CDR1 DFQATT and CDR2 SNEGSKA (reference sequence). V shed 5 bases and J shed 5 bases, with 13 bases lying between them. This CDR3 has 14 residues.

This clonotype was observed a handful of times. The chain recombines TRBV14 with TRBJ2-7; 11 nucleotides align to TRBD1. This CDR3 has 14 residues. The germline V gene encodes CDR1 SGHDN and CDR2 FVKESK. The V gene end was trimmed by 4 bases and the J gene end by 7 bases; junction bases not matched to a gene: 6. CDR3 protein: CASSRDRGSREQYF. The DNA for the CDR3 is TGTGCCAGCAGCCGGGACAGGGGGTCGCGAGAGCAGTACTTC. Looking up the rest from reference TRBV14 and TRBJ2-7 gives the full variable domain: EAGVTQFPSHSVIEKGQTVTLRCDPISGHDNLYWYRRVMGKEIKFLLHFVKESKQDESGMPNNRFLAERTGGTYSTLKVQPAELEDSGVYFCASSRDRGSREQYFGPGTRLTVT.

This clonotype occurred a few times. CDR3 loop: CASSLPGPDGNTIYF. CDR3 DNA: TGTGCCAGCAGTTTGCCCGGGCCGGATGGAAACACCATATATTTT. This chain connects TRBV28 to TRBJ1-3; D call uncertain. V dropped 3 bases and J dropped 3 bases, with 12 bases sitting between them. There are 15 residues in the CDR3. Germline CDR1 MDHEN, CDR2 SYDVKM. The full variable domain, rest sourced from reference TRBV28 and TRBJ1-3, is DVKVTQSSRYLVKRTGEKVFLECVQDMDHENMFWYRQDPGLGLRLIYFSYDVKMKEKGDIPEGYSVSREKKERFSLILESASTNQTSMYLCASSLPGPDGNTIYFGEGSWLTVV.

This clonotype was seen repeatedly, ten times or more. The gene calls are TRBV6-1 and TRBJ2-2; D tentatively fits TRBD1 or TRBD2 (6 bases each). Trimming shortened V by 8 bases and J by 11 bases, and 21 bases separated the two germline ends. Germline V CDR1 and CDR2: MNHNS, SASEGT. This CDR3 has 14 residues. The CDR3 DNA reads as TGTGCCAGCGGCGGGACAATGGGTATACGAGAGCTGTTTTTT. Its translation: CASGGTMGIRELFF.

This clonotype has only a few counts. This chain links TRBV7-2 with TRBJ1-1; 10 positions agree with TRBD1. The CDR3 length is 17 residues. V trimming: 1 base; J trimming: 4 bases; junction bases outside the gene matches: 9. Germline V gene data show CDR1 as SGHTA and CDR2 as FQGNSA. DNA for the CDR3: TGTGCCAGCAGCTTAGTTGTCTTTGGGACAGGGGCCACTGAAGCTTTCTTT. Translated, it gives CASSLVVFGTGATEAFF.

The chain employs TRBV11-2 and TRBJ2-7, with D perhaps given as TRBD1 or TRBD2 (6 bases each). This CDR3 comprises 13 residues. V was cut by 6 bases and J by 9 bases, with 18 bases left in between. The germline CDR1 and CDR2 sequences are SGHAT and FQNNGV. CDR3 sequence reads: CASRTLGGLWQYF. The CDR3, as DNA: TGTGCCAGCAGAACTCTTGGGGGGCTCTGGCAGTACTTC.

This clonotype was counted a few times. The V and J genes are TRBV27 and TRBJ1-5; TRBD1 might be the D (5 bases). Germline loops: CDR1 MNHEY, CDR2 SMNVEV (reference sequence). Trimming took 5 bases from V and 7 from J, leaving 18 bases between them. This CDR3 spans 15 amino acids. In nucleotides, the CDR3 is TGTGCCAGCAGTCGGGACCCGCAGGGTGTCCAGCCCCAGCATTTT. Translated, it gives CASSRDPQGVQPQHF.

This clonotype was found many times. CDR3 sequence: CASSEAGSRGAFF. The CDR3, as DNA: TGTGCCAGCAGTGAAGCGGGTTCAAGGGGTGCTTTCTTT. This chain connects TRBV6-1 to TRBJ1-1; a possible D gene is TRBD1 (5 bases). This CDR3 is 13 amino acids long. V was cut by 0 bases and J by 11 bases, with 13 bases left in between. CDR1 is MNHNS, CDR2 SASEGT, per germline.

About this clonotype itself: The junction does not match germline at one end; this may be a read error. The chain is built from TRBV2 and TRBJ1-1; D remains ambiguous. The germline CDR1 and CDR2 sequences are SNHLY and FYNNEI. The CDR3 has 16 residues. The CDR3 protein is CASSRGGLALGTEAFF. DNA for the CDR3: TGCGCCAGCAGCCGGGGAGGGTTAGCTCTGGGCACTGAAGCTTTCTTT.

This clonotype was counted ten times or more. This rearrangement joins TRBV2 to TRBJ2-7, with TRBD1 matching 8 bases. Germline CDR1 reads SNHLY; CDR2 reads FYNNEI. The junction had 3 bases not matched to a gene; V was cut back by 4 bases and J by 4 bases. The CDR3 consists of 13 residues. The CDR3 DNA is TGTGCCAGCAGTGGAACAGGGGGTTACGAGCAGTACTTC. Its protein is CASSGTGGYEQYF.

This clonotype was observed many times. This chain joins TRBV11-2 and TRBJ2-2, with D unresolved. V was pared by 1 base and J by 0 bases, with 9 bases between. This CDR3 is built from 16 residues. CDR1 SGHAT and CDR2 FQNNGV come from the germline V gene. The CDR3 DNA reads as TGTGCCAGCAGCTTAGCTCAGCTAACGAACACCGGGGAGCTGTTTTTT. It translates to CASSLAQLTNTGELFF.

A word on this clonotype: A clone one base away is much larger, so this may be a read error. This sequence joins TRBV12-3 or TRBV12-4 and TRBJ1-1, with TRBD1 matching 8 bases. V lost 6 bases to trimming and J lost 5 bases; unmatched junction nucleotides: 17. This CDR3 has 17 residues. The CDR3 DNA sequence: TGTGCCAGCAGCCCCCAAGGGCAGGGGGCGCGATGGACTGAAGCTTTCTTT. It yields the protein CASSPQGQGARWTEAFF.

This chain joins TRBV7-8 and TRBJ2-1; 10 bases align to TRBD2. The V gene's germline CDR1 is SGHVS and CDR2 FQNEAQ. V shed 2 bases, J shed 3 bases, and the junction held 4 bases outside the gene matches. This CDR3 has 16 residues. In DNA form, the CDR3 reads TGTGCCAGCAGCTTACTTGGACTAGCGGTCTACAATGAGCAGTTCTTC. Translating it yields CASSLLGLAVYNEQFF.

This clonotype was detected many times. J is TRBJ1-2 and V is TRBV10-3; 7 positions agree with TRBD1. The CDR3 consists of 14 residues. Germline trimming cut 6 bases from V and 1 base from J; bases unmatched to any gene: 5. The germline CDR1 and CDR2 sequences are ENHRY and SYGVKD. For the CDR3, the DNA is TGTGCCATCAGACAGGGGATGGATAACTATGGCTACACCTTC. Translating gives CAIRQGMDNYGYTF.

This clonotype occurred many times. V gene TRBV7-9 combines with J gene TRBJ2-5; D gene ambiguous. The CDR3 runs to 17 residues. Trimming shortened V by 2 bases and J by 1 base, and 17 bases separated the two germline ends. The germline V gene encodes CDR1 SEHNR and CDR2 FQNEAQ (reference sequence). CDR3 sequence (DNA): TGTGCCAGCAGCTTACCACTGGGCCCACCCCCCCAAGAGACCCAGTACTTC. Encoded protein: CASSLPLGPPPQETQYF.

The CDR3: CASSTGGTAVKEQYF. The CDR3, as DNA: TGTGCCAGCAGCACCGGAGGGACAGCTGTTAAGGAGCAGTACTTC. The V call is TRBV5-4, the J call TRBJ2-7, with a tentative D call TRBD1 (7 bases). The CDR3 is made up of 15 amino acids. V lost 4 bases and J 7 bases, leaving 21 bases between the germline ends. CDR1 and CDR2 (germline): SGHNT, YYREEE (reference sequence).